This T cell receptor beta chain was sequenced for a study of T cell repertoires in cytomegalovirus infection. The overall study: Signatures in public TCR beta sequences pointed to both CMV infection and matching HLA type. Study results and limitations: The ex vivo response showed dominance by HLA-C-restricted CMV-specific TCR beta clonotypes. Identification of carriers of CMV plus the relevant HLA was performed using cumulative public TCR beta family frequency.

The CDR3 extends over 14 amino acids. The trim removed 7 bases at V and 1 base at J, leaving 5 bases unmatched. Germline V gives CDR1 LNHNV, CDR2 YYDKDF (reference sequence). A word on this clonotype: Its antigen is not identified.

TCRdb analysed the reads with MiXCR anew, one entry per CDR3 protein. There are 350,000 to 500,000 distinct CDR3 sequences in the sample; roughly 30% occur only once, and roughly 13% lies in the top ten. This sequence was found in a human donor in good health (CMV status not recorded). Some clones in this sample may be carry-over from other donors' samples. Sequencing input: PBMCs. This chain joins TRBV15 and TRBJ1-2; 8 bases map to TRBD1. Here the CDR3 reads CATTTGGNNYGYTF. The CDR3 bases are TGTGCCACCACCACAGGGGGAAATAACTATGGCTACACCTTC.